The entry below gives a single T cell receptor (beta chain) sequence along with its context. No antigen is known for it. These data are taken from a study of vaccination and CD4 T cells after COVID-19. Study-level points and caveats: It was observed that, in convalescent patients, a median approximately 86% of reactive clones arose only post-vaccination. The great majority, 304 of 307 vaccine-specific clones, proved spike mono-reactive in convalescent patients.

A single record per CDR3 protein comes from TCRdb applying MiXCR to the PCR reads. Of 20,000 to 25,000 distinct CDR3 sequences in the sample, about 60% are singletons; the top ten hold 1.1%. Germline V gives CDR1 MDHEN, CDR2 SYDVKM. V was pared by 4 bases and J by 4 bases, with 6 bases of the junction left unmatched. The CDR3 loop spans 14 amino acids. Sequences were derived from CD4+ T cells from blood, sampled before SARS-CoV-2 vaccination. This TCR was sampled from a human donor who had recovered from COVID-19. This chain uses TRBV28 with TRBJ1-2; 7 nucleotides line up with TRBD1. CDR3 sequence: CASSSTGTVYGYTF. As DNA, the CDR3 is TGTGCCAGCAGTTCCACCGGGACAGTCTATGGCTACACCTTC.